This TCR beta chain was recorded in a study of cytotoxic CD8 clonotypes in ibrutinib-treated CLL. A remark on this clone: Its antigen is undetermined.

The CDR3 has 16 amino acids. From germline, CDR1 is SGHKS and CDR2 YYEKEE (reference sequence). J gave up 11 bases and V 2 bases, and 8 bases lay outside the gene matches. TCRdb's table, derived via immunoSEQ multiplex PCR, lists solely in-frame clones and lacks some. The repertoire has roughly 180,000 clones, over 60% of them found once; the top ten carry 13%. Study results and caveats: Baseline clonality, higher than in age-matched healthy donors, tracked circulating CD8+ T-cell counts.

The J gene is TRBJ2-1, the V gene TRBV5-5; 15 nucleotides line up with TRBD2. The sequenced sample was PBMCs, obtained after 24 months of ibrutinib treatment. The TCR originated in a human donor with chronic lymphocytic leukemia. The CDR3 DNA reads as TGTGCCAGCAGCTTATACGGACTAGCGGGAGGGATCAAGCAGTTCTTC. Its protein product is CASSLYGLAGGIKQFF.